The T cell receptor (beta chain) under discussion was sequenced for a study of cytomegalovirus exposure and HLA in healthy donors. Sequenced by immunoSEQ multiplex PCR; TCRdb stores in-frame clones only, minus some. The sample shows under 150,000 clones, approximately 90% of them seen only once. What was sequenced was PBMCs. The TCR originated in a woman aged 18-29 years in good health and CMV-seronegative.

Written as DNA, the CDR3 is TGTGCCAGCCAGGGGAAATACTACGAGCAGTACTTC. Translation: CASQGKYYEQYF. V is TRBV2 and J is TRBJ2-7; D might be TRBD1 (6 bases). CDR3 length equals 12 residues. Germline V gives CDR1 SNHLY, CDR2 FYNNEI. V dropped 8 bases and J dropped 3 bases, with 11 bases sitting between them.